Reported below is one T cell receptor beta chain. Antigen unknown. CDR1 MNHNS and CDR2 SASEGT come from the germline V gene. Trimming pared 10 bases from V and 3 bases from J, leaving 15 bases between. This CDR3 has 13 residues. The data originate from a study of T cell repertoires in cytomegalovirus infection. Study results and limitations: Dominating the ex vivo response were HLA-C-restricted CMV-specific TCR beta clonotypes. The study identified carriers of CMV plus the relevant HLA from cumulative public TCR beta family frequency.

TCRdb recomputed calls from the reads with MiXCR, one row per CDR3 protein. The sample has around 280,000 distinct CDR3 sequences; roughly 9.3% are singletons. The sample consisted of PBMCs. The rearrangement joins TRBV6-1 to TRBJ2-5; unclear D gene. This clonotype was sampled from a human donor in good health (CMV status not recorded). Some clones in this sample may be carry-over from other donors' samples. CDR3 loop: CATLEPFKETQYF. The CDR3 nucleotides read TGTGCCACTCTCGAGCCTTTTAAAGAGACCCAGTACTTC.